This T cell receptor beta chain was recovered during a study of T cell repertoires in cytomegalovirus infection. Overall study context: Matching HLA type and CMV infection were both indicated by public TCR beta signatures.

The CDR3 consists of 15 residues. Germline values: CDR1 SGHTA, CDR2 FQGTGA. The ends were cut back, 2 bases at V and 2 bases at J, with 11 bases in the middle. One entry per CDR3 protein results from TCRdb running MiXCR on the reads. In the table there are 310,000 or so distinct CDR3 sequences, about 23% of which are singletons. Worth noting for this clonotype: What it binds is unknown.

General study points: HLA-C-restricted CMV clonotypes gave the most frequent clonotype in two of eight donors. Using cumulative public TCR beta family frequency, the authors identified those who carried CMV together with the relevant HLA.

Sequenced input: PBMCs. The V call is TRBV7-3, the J call TRBJ2-3; the D gene is possibly TRBD2 (5 bases). This receptor was identified in a human donor in good health (CMV status not recorded). Some clones in this sample may be carry-over from other donors' samples. The CDR3 DNA reads TGTGCCAGCAGCTTAGAAGGGAGACTCACAGATACGCAGTATTTT. Its protein is CASSLEGRLTDTQYF.